Presented here are 18 T cell receptor beta chains from one specimen sequenced in a study of Ad26.COV2.S vaccination and SARS-CoV-2 variants. Profiled with immunoSEQ multiplex PCR; TCRdb holds only in-frame clones, not every one. The table includes around 300,000 clones, 85% to 90% detected once. Treatment meaning: roughly 18 received Ad26.COV2.S at low or high dose, single or two shots; about 5 received placebo; per-sample allocation not given. Material that was analyzed had been drawn on day 63 after the first vaccine or placebo injection. Sequenced material: peripheral blood, taken in a trial of Ad26.COV2.S vaccine versus placebo. All receptors derive from a person between 18 and 59 years old who received the Ad26.COV2.S COVID-19 vaccine or a placebo.

The V call is TRBV7-9, the J call TRBJ1-1; maybe TRBD1 (5 bases). Per germline, CDR1 SEHNR and CDR2 FQNEAQ (reference sequence). CDR3 size: 18 residues. The V gene lost 4 bases and the J gene lost 0 bases, with 21 bases spanning the gap. This CDR3 reads CASSSVVVSGPMNTEAFF. The CDR3 DNA is TGTGCCAGCAGCTCTGTCGTGGTGTCAGGGCCAATGAACACTGAAGCTTTCTTT. Full variable domain (outside the CDR3, taken from reference TRBV7-9 and TRBJ1-1): DTGVSQNPRHKITKRGQNVTFRCDPISEHNRLYWYRQTLGQGPEFLTYFQNEAQLEKSRLLSDRFSAERPKGSFSTLEIQRTEQGDSAMYLCASSSVVVSGPMNTEAFFGQGTRLTVV.

The genes are TRBV6-6 and TRBJ2-7; 8 positions match TRBD1. CDR3 length: 15 amino acids. Germline CDR1 MNHNY, CDR2 SVGAGI (reference sequence). With V trimmed by 6 bases and J by 4 bases, 11 bases remained unmatched. CDR3 coding DNA: TGTGCCAGCAGACCCAACCCGGGACAGGTATACGAGCAGTACTTC. Its translation is CASRPNPGQVYEQYF.

As concerns this clone: The sample has other DNA sequences that encode this CDR3 too. This chain connects TRBV9 to TRBJ1-1, with D possibly TRBD1 on 5 matching bases. The CDR3 sequence is 14 residues long. Per germline, CDR1 SGDLS and CDR2 YYNGEE. V lost 0 bases and J 1 base, leaving 7 bases between the germline ends. The CDR3 nucleotides are TGTGCCAGCAGCGTAGTGGGGGGGAACACTGAAGCTTTCTTT. Protein product: CASSVVGGNTEAFF. The complete variable domain, with remaining parts taken from reference TRBV9 and TRBJ1-1, reads DSGVTQTPKHLITATGQRVTLRCSPRSGDLSVYWYQQSLDQGLQFLIQYYNGEERAKGNILERFSAQQFPDLHSELNLSSLELGDSALYFCASSVVGGNTEAFFGQGTRLTVV.

V and J are TRBV7-8 and TRBJ2-7; either TRBD1 or TRBD2 may supply D (5 bases each). CDR1 SGHVS and CDR2 FQNEAQ come from the germline V gene. This CDR3 spans 15 amino acids. Trimming took off 4 bases at V and 1 base at J, with 14 bases between the two ends. The CDR3 loop reads CASSSPSWGSYEQYV. The CDR3 DNA reads TGTGCCAGCAGCTCTCCGAGTTGGGGGTCCTACGAGCAGTACGTC.

V is TRBV29-1 and J is TRBJ1-1; D might be TRBD1 (6 bases). Germline loops: CDR1 SQVTM, CDR2 ANQGSEA. The CDR3 covers 14 residues. Trimming took off 5 bases at V and 0 bases at J, with 13 bases between the two ends. CDR3 DNA: TGCAGCGTTCCTCAGGGGCCCCTGAACACTGAAGCTTTCTTT. Its protein product is CSVPQGPLNTEAFF. The full variable domain, with the rest looked up from reference TRBV29-1 and TRBJ1-1, is SAVISQKPSRDICQRGTSLTIQCQVDSQVTMMFWYRQQPGQSLTLIATANQGSEATYESGFVIDKFPISRPNLTFSTLTVSNMSPEDSSIYLCSVPQGPLNTEAFFGQGTRLTVV.

V is TRBV2 and J is TRBJ1-2, with D unclear. This CDR3 spans 14 amino acids. Germline V lookup: CDR1 SNHLY, CDR2 FYNNEI. Trimming took 3 bases from V and 2 from J, leaving 10 bases between them. CDR3 residues: CASSESPMNYGYTF. The CDR3 region has the DNA TGTGCCAGCAGTGAGAGTCCGATGAACTATGGCTACACCTTC.

V is TRBV11-2 and J is TRBJ2-7, with TRBD2 identical over 12 bases. J lost 0 bases, V lost 0 bases, and 6 bases had no gene match. Germline V gives CDR1 SGHAT, CDR2 FQNNGV. The CDR3 length is 18 residues. CDR3 nucleotides: TGTGCCAGCAGCTTAGATCTTCTGACTAGCGGGAGCTCCTACGAGCAGTACGTC. It encodes CASSLDLLTSGSSYEQYV.

The chain links TRBV12-5 to TRBJ1-1; 9 positions agree with TRBD1. The CDR3 sequence is 17 residues long. The V segment lost 2 bases and the J segment 5 bases; nucleotides outside the gene matches: 12. Germline-derived CDR1 and CDR2 are LGHNT and FRNRAP. The chain's CDR3 is CASGLRTGESSLTEAFF. In nucleotides, the CDR3 is TGTGCTAGTGGTTTGAGGACAGGGGAGTCGAGTTTGACTGAAGCTTTCTTT.

There are a few counts of this clone. The chain is built from TRBV4-1 and TRBJ2-7; D might be TRBD1 (6 bases). This CDR3 is built from 17 residues. Trimming shortened V by 5 bases and J by 2 bases, and 22 bases separated the two germline ends. CDR1 and CDR2 (germline): MGHRA, YSYEKL. The CDR3 DNA sequence: TGCGCCAGCAGCACACGGACAGCCGTAATTTGGACCTACGAGCAGTACTTC. This sequence encodes CASSTRTAVIWTYEQYF.

This clone was seen only once. The chain is built from TRBV11-3 and TRBJ1-1; no clear D. CDR1 and CDR2 from the germline V gene are SGHNT and YENEEA. The V end lost 3 bases, the J end lost 2 bases, and 10 bases lay between the germline ends. This CDR3 spans 14 amino acids. The CDR3 nucleotides are TGTGCCAGCAGCTTTAATAGCCTTAACACTGAAGCTTTCTTT. Translated: CASSFNSLNTEAFF.

V is TRBV19 and J is TRBJ1-1; D unclear. Trimming shortened V by 3 bases and J by 4 bases, and 9 bases separated the two germline ends. Germline V gene sequence: CDR1 LNHDA, CDR2 SQIVND (reference sequence). The CDR3 spans 13 residues. CDR3 DNA: TGTGCCAGTAGTATCCAACATTCCACTGAAGCTTTCTTT. Translation: CASSIQHSTEAFF.

This clone was picked up one time. V gene TRBV6-2 or TRBV6-3 combines with J gene TRBJ2-1; 9 bases are a match to TRBD2. The CDR3 spans 19 residues. The junction had 18 bases not matched to a gene; V was cut back by 1 base and J by 8 bases. Germline V CDR1 and CDR2: MNHEY, SVGEGT. Written as DNA, the CDR3 is TGTGCCAGCAGTTACTTTCTAGCGGGGACCTTCAGAGACATGCATGAGCAGTTCTTC. Translating it yields CASSYFLAGTFRDMHEQFF.

V is TRBV7-2 and J is TRBJ1-1, with D possibly TRBD1 on 5 matching bases. V lost 5 bases, J lost 5 bases, and 18 bases lay in between. The CDR3 runs 15 residues. CDR1 is SGHTA and CDR2 is FQGNSA in the germline V gene. The CDR3 loop is CASSPEWGGGTEAFF. The CDR3 DNA sequence: TGTGCCAGCAGCCCCGAATGGGGCGGGGGGACTGAAGCTTTCTTT.

This rearrangement joins TRBV12-3 or TRBV12-4 to TRBJ2-1; D ambiguous. Trimming stripped 6 bases from V and 3 bases from J, with 9 bases between. The CDR3 is 13 amino acids. CDR3 coding DNA: TGTGCCAGCAGGCCCGTACTCTACAATGAGCAGTTCTTC. Amino acids: CASRPVLYNEQFF.

This clone was observed a few times. The rearrangement uses TRBV19 and TRBJ2-3; TRBD2 aligns across 10 bases. CDR3 length equals 15 residues. V gave up 3 bases and J gave up 1 base; unmatched junction bases: 1. The germline CDR1 and CDR2 sequences are LNHDA and SQIVND (reference sequence). As DNA, the CDR3 is TGTGCCAGTAGTATCGGACTAGCGGGCACAGATACGCAGTATTTT. As protein: CASSIGLAGTDTQYF. Together with reference TRBV19 and TRBJ2-3, the CDR3 gives the full variable domain: DGGITQSPKYLFRKEGQNVTLSCEQNLNHDAMYWYRQDPGQGLRLIYYSQIVNDFQKGDIAEGYSVSREKKESFPLTVTSAQKNPTAFYLCASSIGLAGTDTQYFGPGTRLTVL.

This rearrangement joins TRBV27 to TRBJ1-4, with TRBD1 identical over 9 bases. V gave up 7 bases and J gave up 11 bases; unmatched junction bases: 14. The CDR3 runs to 15 residues. Germline-derived CDR1 and CDR2 are MNHEY and SMNVEV (reference sequence). The chain's CDR3 is CASTSSGTGTWKLFF. The CDR3 DNA reads as TGTGCCAGCACCTCTTCCGGGACAGGGACTTGGAAACTGTTTTTT.

The chain has TRBV24-1 and TRBJ2-1; no definite D call. This CDR3 spans 13 amino acids. Germline V lookup: CDR1 KGHDR, CDR2 SFDVKD. The V end was cut by 3 bases, the J end by 7 bases, with 9 bases between. The CDR3 DNA reads TGTGCCACCAGTGATCTTAGTGTTAATGAGCAGTTCTTC. This encodes CATSDLSVNEQFF.

The gene calls are TRBV18 and TRBJ2-3, with 7 bases aligning to TRBD1. The V gene end was trimmed by 3 bases and the J gene end by 2 bases; junction bases not matched to a gene: 8. CDR1 KGHSH and CDR2 LQKENI come from the germline V gene. This CDR3 contains 16 residues. CDR3 sequence: CASSPGTEGYTDTQYF. CDR3 bases: TGTGCCAGCTCACCGGGGACAGAGGGTTACACAGATACGCAGTATTTT.